This is a list of T cell receptor beta chains from one sample in a study of blood T cell repertoires in COVID-19. This table comes from immunoSEQ multiplex PCR, and its TCRdb copy is limited to in-frame clones, with some not included. The sample has around 240,000 clones; approximately 83% are singletons. The sequenced material came from peripheral blood. The receptor set was obtained from a woman between 25 and 40 years old who had recovered from COVID-19. Each CDR3 is given with its conserved first and last residue. Fields, in order: clone size, J gene, D gene, V gene, CDR3 protein, CDR3 DNA. The D gene is left open where the match is weak. Clone size is shown for a subset of rows, as once, few, many or a class of expanded clone.

NA | TRBJ1-1 | TRBD1 | TRBV7-2 | CASSMYRGENTEAFF | TGTGCCAGCAGCATGTACAGGGGGGAGAACACTGAAGCTTTCTTT
NA | TRBJ2-1 | TRBD2 | TRBV7-3 | CASSSWGGFYEQFF | TGTGCCAGCAGCTCGTGGGGAGGGTTCTATGAGCAGTTCTTC
NA | TRBJ1-6 | NA | TRBV5-1 | CASSLGSGVDSPLHF | TGCGCCAGCAGCTTGGGGTCCGGGGTGGATTCACCCCTCCACTTT
few | TRBJ2-7 | NA | TRBV14 | CASSQEAWSYEQYF | TGTGCCAGCAGCCAAGAGGCCTGGTCCTACGAGCAGTACTTC
NA | TRBJ1-1 | TRBD1 | TRBV5-1 | CASSSLDRGTEAFF | TGCGCCAGCAGCTCCTTGGACAGGGGGACTGAAGCTTTCTTT
NA | TRBJ2-6 | NA | TRBV7-6 | CASSLVDSGANVLTF | TGTGCCAGCAGCTTAGTAGACTCTGGGGCCAACGTCCTGACTTTC
NA | TRBJ1-2 | TRBD1 | TRBV5-4 | CASSSQKTGNYGYTF | TGTGCCAGCAGCTCCCAGAAGACAGGGAACTATGGCTACACCTTC
NA | TRBJ2-1 | TRBD2 | TRBV5-1 | CASRGTSGGFDEQFF | TGCGCCAGCAGGGGGACTAGCGGGGGTTTCGATGAGCAGTTCTTC
NA | TRBJ1-2 | TRBD1 | TRBV12-5 | CASGARGLDGYTF | TGTGCTAGTGGCGCCAGGGGGCTTGATGGCTACACCTTC
NA | TRBJ2-2 | TRBD1 | TRBV5-4 | CASSLGGQVNTGELFF | TGTGCCAGCAGCTTGGGGGGACAGGTGAACACCGGGGAGCTGTTTTTT
NA | TRBJ2-7 | TRBD1 | TRBV28 | CASSPTSGGYEQYF | TGTGCCAGCAGCCCAACTTCAGGGGGTTACGAGCAGTACTTC
NA | TRBJ2-7 | TRBD1 | TRBV15 | CATSRGGQAYEQYF | TGTGCCACCAGCAGGGGGGGACAGGCCTACGAGCAGTACTTC
NA | TRBJ2-7 | NA | TRBV3-1/TRBV3-2 | CASSLVAYEQYF | TGTGCCAGCAGCCTAGTAGCGTACGAGCAGTACTTC
NA | TRBJ1-4 | NA | TRBV18 | CASSLRVATNEKLFF | TGTGCCAGCTCCCTCAGGGTCGCAACTAATGAAAAACTGTTTTTT
NA | TRBJ1-1 | TRBD1 | TRBV11-2 | CASRDRGLTEAFF | TGTGCCAGTAGGGACAGGGGGCTCACTGAAGCTTTCTTT
once | TRBJ1-2 | TRBD1 | TRBV7-2 | CASSSGVPTGAGYTF | TGTGCCAGCAGCTCCGGGGTACCTACAGGGGCTGGCTACACCTTC
NA | TRBJ2-5 | TRBD1 | TRBV5-4 | CASSLVRGGGETQYF | TGTGCCAGCAGCTTGGTCCGAGGGGGCGGGGAGACCCAGTACTTC
NA | TRBJ2-1 | TRBD2 | TRBV9 | CASSAGTSGGAEQFF | TGTGCCAGCAGCGCTGGGACTAGCGGGGGGGCTGAGCAGTTCTTC
NA | TRBJ2-1 | NA | TRBV7-3 | CASSPDPTLKQFF | TGTGCCAGCAGCCCCGATCCAACTTTGAAGCAGTTCTTC
NA | TRBJ2-3 | TRBD1 | TRBV29-1 | CSVEGTVTDTQYF | TGCAGCGTTGAGGGGACAGTCACAGATACGCAGTATTTT
NA | TRBJ2-1 | TRBD2 | TRBV15 | CATSRDTSGDRPEQFF | TGTGCCACCAGCAGAGATACTAGCGGGGACCGGCCCGAGCAGTTCTTC
NA | TRBJ1-1 | NA | TRBV6-2/TRBV6-3 | CASSYSTGEAFF | TGTGCCAGCAGTTACTCTACAGGGGAAGCTTTCTTT
NA | TRBJ2-3 | NA | TRBV5-8 | CASRSISGRPADTQYF | TGTGCCAGCAGAAGTATTTCAGGGAGGCCGGCAGATACGCAGTATTTT
NA | TRBJ2-2 | NA | TRBV15 | CATSREEVGLTVGELFF | TGTGCCACCAGCAGAGAGGAGGTTGGTTTGACCGTCGGGGAGCTGTTTTTT
NA | TRBJ2-1 | TRBD2 | TRBV11-2 | CASSLEGAGVSLQFF | TGTGCCAGCAGCTTAGAAGGAGCGGGGGTGAGTCTGCAGTTCTTC
NA | TRBJ2-5 | TRBD2 | TRBV4-3 | CASSQRGLAGVETQYF | TGCGCCAGCAGCCAGAGGGGACTAGCGGGGGTAGAGACCCAGTACTTC
NA | TRBJ1-3 | TRBD1 | TRBV2 | CASSTQGALGNTIYF | TGTGCCAGCAGTACCCAGGGGGCGCTAGGAAACACCATATATTTT
NA | TRBJ2-7 | TRBD1 | TRBV19 | CASSIPGQGRWEQYF | TGTGCCAGTAGTATACCGGGACAGGGCCGGTGGGAGCAGTACTTC
NA | TRBJ2-2 | TRBD1 | TRBV19 | CARPNPGQGNTGELFF | TGTGCCAGACCGAATCCGGGACAGGGTAACACCGGGGAGCTGTTTTTT
NA | TRBJ1-5 | NA | TRBV18 | CASSPVGSGANQPQHF | TGTGCCAGCTCACCAGTGGGGTCAGGGGCCAATCAGCCCCAGCATTTT
NA | TRBJ1-2 | NA | TRBV29-1 | CSARAAFNYGYTF | TGCAGCGCCCGAGCGGCGTTTAACTATGGCTACACCTTC
once | TRBJ1-2 | NA | TRBV18 | CASSYGAGNYGYTF | TGTGCCAGCTCGTATGGGGCGGGAAACTATGGCTACACCTTC
NA | TRBJ2-6 | NA | TRBV5-5 | CASSLVVGSGANVLTF | TGTGCCAGCAGCTTGGTGGTCGGGAGTGGGGCCAACGTCCTGACTTTC
NA | TRBJ1-6 | NA | TRBV13 | CASSQTPGTLHF | TGTGCCAGCAGCCAGACCCCAGGGACCCTCCACTTT
NA | TRBJ1-3 | NA | TRBV10-3 | CAISEFPAISGNTIYF | TGTGCCATCAGTGAGTTCCCAGCGATCTCTGGAAACACCATATATTTT
NA | TRBJ2-3 | TRBD2 | TRBV30 | CARGVGDTQYF | TGTGCGCGGGGGGTTGGAGATACGCAGTATTTT
once | TRBJ1-1 | TRBD1 | TRBV7-3 | CASSPGTGGLMNTEAFF | TGTGCCAGCAGCCCCGGGACAGGGGGCCTCATGAACACTGAAGCTTTCTTT
NA | TRBJ2-5 | TRBD1 | TRBV7-2 | CASSPRTGWGETQYF | TGTGCCAGCAGCCCGAGGACAGGGTGGGGGGAGACCCAGTACTTC
NA | TRBJ2-7 | TRBD1 | TRBV5-4 | CASARTGITYEQYF | TGTGCCAGCGCGAGGACAGGGATTACCTACGAGCAGTACTTC
NA | TRBJ2-7 | NA | TRBV11-2 | CASSPWTDSSYEQYF | TGTGCCAGCAGCCCCTGGACAGATAGCTCCTACGAGCAGTACTTC